This T cell receptor (beta chain) was sequenced in a study of cytomegalovirus exposure and HLA in healthy donors. Concerning this clone itself: Its antigen is undetermined.

The CDR3 loop spans 18 amino acids. J lost 2 bases, V lost 0 bases, and 9 bases had no gene match. Germline V lookup: CDR1 LNHNV, CDR2 YYDKDF (reference sequence). Study-wide results and caveats: In a later analysis, the majority of CMV-associated beta chains seemingly showed HLA restriction. The HLA-A and HLA-B alleles of most subjects were reportedly predicted accurately from TCR beta sequences.

Primers: 60 Vbeta forward and 13 Jbeta reverse. The repertoire was sequenced with immunoSEQ multiplex PCR; TCRdb's copy has only in-frame clones and lacks some. The sample contains about 110,000 clones, approximately 83% of which appear only once. Sequences were obtained from PBMCs. This clonotype originated in a man aged 35-49 years in good health and CMV-seronegative. The V gene is TRBV15, the J gene TRBJ2-2; TRBD2 aligns across 7 bases. The CDR3, as DNA: TGTGCCACCAGCAGAGATCGTCTGGCGGGGGTAAACACCGGGGAGCTGTTTTTT. Its translation: CATSRDRLAGVNTGELFF.